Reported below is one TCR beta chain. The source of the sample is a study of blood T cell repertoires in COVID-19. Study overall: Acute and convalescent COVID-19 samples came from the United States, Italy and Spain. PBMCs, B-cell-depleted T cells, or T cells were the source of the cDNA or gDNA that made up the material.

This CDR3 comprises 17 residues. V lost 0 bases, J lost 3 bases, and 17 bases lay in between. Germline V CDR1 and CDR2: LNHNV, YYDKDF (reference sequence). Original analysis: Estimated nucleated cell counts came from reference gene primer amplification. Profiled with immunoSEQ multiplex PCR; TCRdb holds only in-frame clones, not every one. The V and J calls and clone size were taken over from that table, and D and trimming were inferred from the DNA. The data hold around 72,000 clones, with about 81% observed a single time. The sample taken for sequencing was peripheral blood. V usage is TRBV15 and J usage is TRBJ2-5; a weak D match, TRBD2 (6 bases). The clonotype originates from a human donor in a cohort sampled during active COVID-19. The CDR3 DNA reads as TGTGCCACCAGCAGAGATCGAAGGGTTTGGGGGGAAGAGACCCAGTACTTC. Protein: CATSRDRRVWGEETQYF.